The sequence of this T cell receptor beta chain was determined in a study of blood T cell repertoires in COVID-19. Study background: Some COVID-19 samples were acute and others convalescent; all came from the United States, Italy and Spain.

CDR3 length: 15 amino acids. V lost 0 bases and J 3 bases, leaving 11 bases between the germline ends. The germline CDR1 and CDR2 sequences are MNHEY and SVGAGI. This table comes from immunoSEQ multiplex PCR, and its TCRdb copy is limited to in-frame clones, with some not included. The sample includes about 370,000 clones, roughly 86% of them seen just once. The chain couples TRBV6-5 to TRBJ1-1; D possibly corresponds to TRBD1 (6 bases). The sequencing sample was made of peripheral blood. The source is a woman in her thirties with COVID-19, enrolled during active disease. The CDR3 here is CASSYSLQGHTEAFF. The DNA of the CDR3 is TGTGCCAGCAGTTACTCCCTCCAGGGGCACACTGAAGCTTTCTTT.